This record concerns one T cell receptor beta chain sequence. The antigen is undetermined. This CDR3 region has 16 residues. With V trimmed by 7 bases and J by 1 base, 12 bases remained unmatched. Per the germline V gene, CDR1 is SEHNR and CDR2 is FQNEAQ (reference sequence). This entry is derived from a study of T cell repertoires in cytomegalovirus infection. On the study more broadly: From public TCR beta signatures came an indication of both CMV infection and matching HLA type.

Study results and caveats: Summed public TCR beta family frequency identified CMV carriers bearing the relevant HLA. The ex vivo response was dominated by HLA-C-restricted CMV-specific TCR beta clonotypes.

TCRdb redid the calling of the reads with MiXCR, one entry per CDR3 protein. The profile shows about 900,000 distinct CDR3 sequences, around 32% of them singletons. The source of this sequence is a human donor in good health (CMV status not recorded). Some clones in this sample may be carry-over from other donors' samples. The rearrangement links TRBV7-9 to TRBJ2-5; 7 bases agree with TRBD2. Sequencing was performed on cultured CD8+ T cells from PBMCs, taken from culture after CMV antigen stimulation. The CDR3 DNA follows: TGTGCCAGCATCCCAGCCGTGCGGGGGTCCCAAGAGACCCAGTACTTC. Its protein is CASIPAVRGSQETQYF.